These 4 T cell receptor beta chains originate from one sample sequenced in a study of blood T cell repertoires in COVID-19. Using immunoSEQ multiplex PCR, the repertoire was profiled, and TCRdb retains in-frame clones only, with some absent. The sample consists of under 150,000 clones, roughly 80% of them appearing once. The sequencing input was PBMCs or T cells enriched from blood (not recorded which). The receptors come from a man in his forties with acute COVID-19.

V is TRBV11-3 and J is TRBJ2-5; 9 bases match TRBD1. The CDR3 spans 15 residues. In germline, CDR1 is SGHNT, CDR2 YENEEA. J gave up 1 base and V 3 bases, and 3 bases lay outside the gene matches. DNA for the CDR3: TGTGCCAGCAGCTTGGGACAGGGCCTCCAAGAGACCCAGTACTTC. Translation gives CASSLGQGLQETQYF.

The chain is built from TRBV11-2 and TRBJ1-5, with 11 bases identical to TRBD1. Germline CDR1 and CDR2: SGHAT and FQNNGV. J lost 7 bases, V lost 1 base, and 3 bases had no gene match. This CDR3 is 15 amino acids long. The CDR3 region is CASSLGTGGEQPQHF. The CDR3 DNA reads TGTGCCAGCAGCTTAGGGACAGGGGGCGAGCAGCCCCAGCATTTT.

The chain joins TRBV28 to TRBJ2-4; weak D call: TRBD1 (6 bases). The CDR3 has 15 amino acids. Germline lookup yields CDR1 MDHEN and CDR2 SYDVKM. Trimming shortened V by 10 bases and J by 4 bases, and 20 bases separated the two germline ends. For the CDR3, the DNA is TGTGCCACCGTGGCGGAGGACAGACCAAAAAACATTCAGTACTTC. The encoded protein is CATVAEDRPKNIQYF.

This sequence joins TRBV7-3 and TRBJ2-3; no clear D. The V end was cut by 2 bases, the J end by 7 bases, with 10 bases between. Germline CDR1 is SGHTA and CDR2 is FQGTGA. This CDR3 is 13 amino acids long. CDR3 loop: CASSLYQENTQYF. CDR3 bases: TGTGCCAGCAGCTTATACCAGGAAAATACGCAGTATTTT.